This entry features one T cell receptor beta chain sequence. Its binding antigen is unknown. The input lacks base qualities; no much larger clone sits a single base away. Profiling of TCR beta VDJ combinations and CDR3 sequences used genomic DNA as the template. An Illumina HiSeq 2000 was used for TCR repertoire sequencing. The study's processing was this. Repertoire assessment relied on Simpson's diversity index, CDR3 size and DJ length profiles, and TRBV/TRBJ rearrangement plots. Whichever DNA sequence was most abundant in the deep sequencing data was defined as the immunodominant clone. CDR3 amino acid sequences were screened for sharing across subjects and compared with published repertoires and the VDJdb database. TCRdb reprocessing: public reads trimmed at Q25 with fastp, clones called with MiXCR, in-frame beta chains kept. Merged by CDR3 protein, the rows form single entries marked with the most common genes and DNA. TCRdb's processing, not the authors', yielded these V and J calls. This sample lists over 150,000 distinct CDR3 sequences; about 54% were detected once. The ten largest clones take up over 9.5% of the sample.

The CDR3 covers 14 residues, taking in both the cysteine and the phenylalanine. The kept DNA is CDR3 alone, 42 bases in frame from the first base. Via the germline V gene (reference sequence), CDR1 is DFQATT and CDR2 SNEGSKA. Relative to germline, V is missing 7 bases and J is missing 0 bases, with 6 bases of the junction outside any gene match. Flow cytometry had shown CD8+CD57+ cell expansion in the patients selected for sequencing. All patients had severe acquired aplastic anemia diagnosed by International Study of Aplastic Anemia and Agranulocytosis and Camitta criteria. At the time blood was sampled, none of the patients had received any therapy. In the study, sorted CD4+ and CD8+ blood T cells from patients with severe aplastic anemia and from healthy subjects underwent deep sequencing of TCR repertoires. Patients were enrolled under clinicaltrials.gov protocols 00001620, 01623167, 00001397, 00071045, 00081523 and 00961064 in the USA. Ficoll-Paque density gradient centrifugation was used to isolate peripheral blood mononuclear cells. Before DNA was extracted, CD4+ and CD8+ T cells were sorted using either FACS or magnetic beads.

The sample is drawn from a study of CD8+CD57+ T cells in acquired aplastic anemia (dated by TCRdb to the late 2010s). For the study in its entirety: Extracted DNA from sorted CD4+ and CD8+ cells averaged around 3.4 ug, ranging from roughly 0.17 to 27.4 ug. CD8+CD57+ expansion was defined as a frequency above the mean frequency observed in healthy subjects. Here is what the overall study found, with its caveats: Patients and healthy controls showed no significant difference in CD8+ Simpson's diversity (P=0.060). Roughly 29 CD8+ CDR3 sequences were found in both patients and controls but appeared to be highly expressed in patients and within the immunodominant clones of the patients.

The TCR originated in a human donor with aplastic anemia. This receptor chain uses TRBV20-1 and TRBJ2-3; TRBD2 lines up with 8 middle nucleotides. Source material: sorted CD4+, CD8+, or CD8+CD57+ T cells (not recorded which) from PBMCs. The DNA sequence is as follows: TGCAGTGGCCTAGCGGGCGGTAGCACAGATACGCAGTATTTT. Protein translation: CSGLAGGSTDTQYF.